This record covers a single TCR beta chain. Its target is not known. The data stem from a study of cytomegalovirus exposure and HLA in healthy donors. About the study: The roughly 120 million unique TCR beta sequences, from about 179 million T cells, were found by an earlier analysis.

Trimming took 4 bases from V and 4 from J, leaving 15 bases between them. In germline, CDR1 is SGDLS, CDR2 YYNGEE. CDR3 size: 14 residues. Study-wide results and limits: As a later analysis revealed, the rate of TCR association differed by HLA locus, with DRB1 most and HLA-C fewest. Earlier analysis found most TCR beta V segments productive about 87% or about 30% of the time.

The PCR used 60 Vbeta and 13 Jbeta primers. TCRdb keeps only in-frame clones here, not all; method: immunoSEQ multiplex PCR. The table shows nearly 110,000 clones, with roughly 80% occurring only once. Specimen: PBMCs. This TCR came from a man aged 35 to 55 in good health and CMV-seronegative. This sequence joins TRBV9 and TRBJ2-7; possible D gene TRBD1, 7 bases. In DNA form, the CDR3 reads TGTGCCAGCAGCCCCCGGACAGGAGGGTACGAGCAGTACTTC. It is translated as CASSPRTGGYEQYF.